These T cell receptor beta chains were read from a single sample in a study of cytomegalovirus exposure and HLA in healthy donors. Sequencing was performed with immunoSEQ multiplex PCR; in TCRdb, only in-frame clones are kept and a portion is missing. The sample carries 95,000 to 100,000 clones, roughly 71% recorded once. Sequencing was done on a sample of PBMCs. Receptor source: a man in his fifties or sixties in good health and CMV-seronegative. CDR3s include the opening cysteine and the closing phenylalanine or tryptophan. The D gene is left open where the match is weak. Clone size is shown for a subset of rows, as once, few, many or a class of expanded clone.

>TRBJ2-1|TRBD1|TRBV19|few
CASKPTGQTYNEQFF
TGTGCCAGTAAACCCACGGGACAGACCTACAATGAGCAGTTCTTC
>TRBJ2-1|NA|TRBV19|few
CASSISTRYNEQFF
TGTGCCAGTAGTATTTCGACTCGCTACAATGAGCAGTTCTTC
>TRBJ2-3|TRBD1|TRBV6-5|NA
CASSSRDRGRDTQYF
TGTGCCAGCAGTTCAAGGGACAGGGGGCGAGATACGCAGTATTTT
>TRBJ2-2|NA|TRBV5-1|NA
CASSLEAGISGELFF
TGCGCCAGCAGCTTGGAGGCCGGGATCAGCGGGGAGCTGTTTTTT
>TRBJ2-5|NA|TRBV28|NA
CASSLISPGQETQYF
TGTGCCAGCAGTTTAATTTCCCCAGGGCAAGAGACCCAGTACTTC
>TRBJ1-5|TRBD1|TRBV28|NA
CASSLFFFRQGLDQPQHF
TGTGCCAGCAGTTTATTTTTTTTTAGACAGGGTTTGGATCAGCCCCAGCATTTT
>TRBJ2-7|TRBD2|TRBV5-4|NA
CASSGGLVGYEQYF
TGTGCCAGCAGCGGGGGACTAGTCGGGTACGAGCAGTACTTC
>TRBJ2-5|NA|TRBV6-6|NA
CASSSWTEQETQYF
TGTGCCAGCAGTTCGTGGACTGAACAAGAGACCCAGTACTTC
>TRBJ1-1|NA|TRBV4-1|NA
CASSQDRQIMNTEAFF
TGCGCCAGCAGCCAAGACAGACAAATAATGAACACTGAAGCTTTCTTT
>TRBJ2-2|NA|TRBV28|NA
CASSFTRVNTGELFF
TGTGCCAGCAGTTTCACCAGGGTGAACACCGGGGAGCTGTTTTTT
>TRBJ1-2|NA|TRBV12-1|NA
CASSPQTDGGYTF
TGTGCCAGCAGCCCCCAGACAGACGGTGGCTACACCTTC
>TRBJ2-6|TRBD1|TRBV28|NA
CASTATGGSGANVLTF
TGTGCCAGCACCGCGACAGGGGGCTCTGGGGCCAACGTCCTGACTTTC
>TRBJ2-7|NA|TRBV12-5|NA
CASGNHGQISYEQYF
TGTGCTAGTGGTAATCACGGACAGATCTCCTACGAGCAGTACTTC
>TRBJ1-2|NA|TRBV6-5|NA
CASSHPIGNNYGYTF
TGTGCCAGCAGCCACCCGATTGGCAATAACTATGGCTACACCTTC
>TRBJ1-1|TRBD1|TRBV5-6|NA
CASSLGNRGRGMNTEAFF
TGTGCCAGCAGCTTGGGGAACAGGGGCCGGGGGATGAACACTGAAGCTTTCTTT
>TRBJ1-6|TRBD1|TRBV6-5|NA
CASSRGTGDEPLHF
TGTGCCAGCAGTCGAGGGACAGGGGATGAGCCCCTCCACTTT
>TRBJ2-7|TRBD2|TRBV4-2|few
CASSQDRSGSYSYEQYF
TGTGCCAGCAGCCAAGATCGGAGCGGGAGTTATTCCTACGAGCAGTACTTC
>TRBJ1-4|NA|TRBV5-1|NA
CASSLVPSTNEKLFF
TGCGCCAGCAGCTTGGTCCCTTCAACTAATGAAAAACTGTTTTTT
>TRBJ2-3|TRBD2|TRBV5-1|NA
CASSFGWTSGGTDTQYF
TGCGCCAGCAGCTTCGGATGGACTAGCGGAGGCACAGATACGCAGTATTTT
>TRBJ1-4|TRBD1|TRBV30|NA
CAWMTGNEKLFF
TGTGCCTGGATGACAGGGAATGAAAAACTGTTTTTT
>TRBJ1-1|TRBD1|TRBV11-3|NA
CASSQGGTGRTEAFF
TGTGCCAGCAGCCAGGGTGGGACAGGGAGGACTGAAGCTTTCTTT
>TRBJ2-5|NA|TRBV19|once
CASSIPAGETQYF
TGTGCCAGTAGTATCCCCGCGGGAGAGACCCAGTACTTC
>TRBJ2-5|TRBD1|TRBV19|NA
CASSITQGAWETQYF
TGTGCCAGTAGTATAACTCAGGGGGCCTGGGAGACCCAGTACTTC
>TRBJ2-7|NA|TRBV12-1|NA
CASSKGLADYEQYF
TGTGCCAGCAGCAAGGGACTAGCGGACTACGAGCAGTACTTC
>TRBJ2-1|NA|TRBV4-3|NA
CASSQERASDYEQFF
TGCGCCAGCAGCCAAGAAAGGGCTAGCGATTATGAGCAGTTCTTC
>TRBJ2-2|TRBD2|TRBV19|NA
CASNAGLAGEHDTGELFF
TGTGCCAGTAACGCGGGACTAGCGGGAGAGCATGACACCGGGGAGCTGTTTTTT
>TRBJ2-6|NA|TRBV7-2|once
CASSSPQGANVLTF
TGTGCCAGCAGCTCTCCACAGGGGGCCAACGTCCTGACTTTC
>TRBJ1-5|TRBD1|TRBV19|NA
CASTLGQGGGQPQHF
TGTGCCAGTACCCTGGGACAGGGAGGCGGTCAGCCCCAGCATTTT
>TRBJ1-5|NA|TRBV19|once
CASGDESNQPQHF
TGTGCCAGTGGAGACGAAAGCAATCAGCCCCAGCATTTT
>TRBJ1-5|NA|TRBV10-3|NA
CAISENRGGNQPQHF
TGTGCCATCAGTGAAAACCGGGGAGGGAATCAGCCCCAGCATTTT
>TRBJ2-7|TRBD2|TRBV7-6|NA
CASSEQPPISGGRGTSYEQYF
TGTGCCAGCAGCGAACAACCCCCCATCTCAGGTGGGAGGGGTACTTCCTACGAGCAGTACTTC
>TRBJ2-1|TRBD2|TRBV6-5|NA
CASSSRLAGVGREQFF
TGTGCCAGCAGTTCTCGACTAGCGGGGGTTGGCCGGGAGCAGTTCTTC
>TRBJ2-1|TRBD2|TRBV7-9|NA
CASSSGLADYNEQFF
TGTGCCAGCAGCTCGGGACTAGCGGACTACAATGAGCAGTTCTTC
>TRBJ1-2|TRBD1|TRBV6-5|NA
CASSPDRGSYGYTF
TGTGCCAGCAGCCCGGACAGGGGGAGCTATGGCTACACCTTC
>TRBJ2-3|NA|TRBV30|NA
CAWSPNTDTQYF
TGTGCCTGGAGTCCCAACACAGATACGCAGTATTTT
>TRBJ1-1|TRBD1|TRBV11-2|once
CASSSPSRQGITEAFF
TGTGCCAGCAGCTCACCATCTCGACAGGGCATTACTGAAGCTTTCTTT
>TRBJ1-2|NA|TRBV15|NA
CATSRQGNYGYTF
TGTGCCACCAGCAGACAGGGGAACTATGGCTACACCTTC
>TRBJ1-2|TRBD1|TRBV28|NA
CASRTGTGEENYGYTF
TGTGCCAGCAGGACCGGGACAGGGGAAGAAAACTATGGCTACACCTTC
>TRBJ1-4|NA|TRBV6-1|NA
CASSETTRMLFF
TGTGCCAGCAGTGAAACGACGAGGATGTTGTTTTTT
>TRBJ2-7|NA|TRBV6-5|NA
CASSLGYEQYF
TGTGCCAGCAGCCTCGGCTACGAGCAGTACTTC
>TRBJ2-1|NA|TRBV5-6|NA
CASSLARDLQFF
TGTGCCAGCAGCTTGGCCCGAGATTTGCAGTTCTTC
>TRBJ1-1|TRBD1|TRBV19|NA
CASAGTANTEAFF
TGTGCCAGTGCAGGGACAGCGAACACTGAAGCTTTCTTT
>TRBJ2-7|TRBD2|TRBV5-1|NA
CASSTSGKTYEQYF
TGCGCCAGCAGCACTAGCGGAAAGACCTACGAGCAGTACTTC
>TRBJ2-3|TRBD1|TRBV14|once
CASRTGTGADTQYF
TGTGCCAGCAGGACCGGGACAGGGGCAGATACGCAGTATTTT
>TRBJ2-3|NA|TRBV18|NA
CASSPLGAGGTDTQYF
TGTGCCAGCTCACCACTGGGGGCCGGAGGAACAGATACGCAGTATTTT
>TRBJ1-2|TRBD1|TRBV6-5|NA
CASTTGGIYGYTF
TGTGCCAGCACTACAGGGGGCATCTATGGCTACACCTTC
>TRBJ2-3|NA|TRBV21-1|once
CASSSRDSGRAGVNTDTQYF
TGTGCCAGCAGCTCCCGAGATAGCGGGAGGGCCGGGGTTAACACAGATACGCAGTATTTT
>TRBJ2-7|NA|TRBV11-2|NA
CASSLDRSGSYEQYF
TGTGCCAGCAGCTTAGATCGGTCCGGTTCCTACGAGCAGTACTTC
>TRBJ1-2|NA|TRBV4-1|NA
CASSQVAGTYGYTF
TGCGCCAGCAGCCAGGTTGCGGGCACCTATGGCTACACCTTC
>TRBJ2-3|NA|TRBV6-5|NA
CASSSLLEEDTQYF
TGTGCCAGCAGTTCCCTTCTAGAGGAAGATACGCAGTATTTT
>TRBJ2-1|NA|TRBV5-4|medium-sized
CASSLGAGPSNEQFF
TGTGCCAGCAGCTTGGGAGCTGGGCCTTCCAATGAGCAGTTCTTC
>TRBJ2-2|TRBD2|TRBV6-4|NA
CASSDSGLAENTGELFF
TGTGCCAGCAGTGACTCAGGACTAGCGGAAAACACCGGGGAGCTGTTTTTT
>TRBJ1-2|NA|TRBV27|NA
CASRGDILWGYTF
TGTGCCAGCAGAGGTGACATCCTGTGGGGCTACACCTTC
>TRBJ2-1|TRBD2|TRBV9|NA
CASSQGTSGTYNEQFF
TGTGCCAGCAGCCAGGGGACTAGCGGTACCTACAATGAGCAGTTCTTC
>TRBJ2-2|TRBD2|TRBV2|NA
CASSVAGAHTGELSF
TGTGCCAGCAGTGTAGCGGGAGCGCACACCGGGGAGCTGTCTTTT
>TRBJ1-4|NA|TRBV7-6|NA
CASRRGQPNEKLFF
TGTGCCAGCAGGCGTGGACAGCCCAATGAAAAACTGTTTTTT
>TRBJ2-7|TRBD2|TRBV5-1|NA
CASSLGGRLAGAYEQYF
TGCGCCAGCAGCTTGGGGGGTCGCCTAGCGGGAGCCTACGAGCAGTACTTC
>TRBJ2-2|NA|TRBV19|NA
CASSINSGELFF
TGTGCCAGTAGTATCAACTCCGGGGAGCTGTTTTTT
>TRBJ1-2|TRBD1|TRBV5-1|NA
CASSPGTGIYGYTF
TGCGCCAGCAGCCCCGGGACAGGGATATATGGCTACACCTTC